This is a list of T cell receptor beta chains from one sample in a study of cytomegalovirus exposure and HLA in healthy donors. The assay was immunoSEQ multiplex PCR, and TCRdb's table has in-frame clones only and misses some. The data show under 200,000 clones, 75% to 90% seen once. Sequencing was performed on PBMCs. The origin of the receptors is a woman aged 18-35 years in good health and CMV-seronegative. CDR3s include the opening cysteine and the closing phenylalanine or tryptophan. A D gene is named only where the DNA matches it firmly. Clone size is stated in some rows and not others, as once, few, many or a class when expanded.

size: NA
J: TRBJ2-2
V: TRBV7-8
D: NA
CDR3: CASSLDFNTGELFF
DNA: TGTGCCAGCAGCTTAGACTTCAACACCGGGGAGCTGTTTTTT

size: once
J: TRBJ1-2
V: TRBV27
D: NA
CDR3: CASSSGLSRRYGYTF
DNA: TGTGCCAGCAGTTCAGGTCTCTCCCGACGCTATGGCTACACCTTC

size: NA
J: TRBJ1-2
V: TRBV14
D: NA
CDR3: CASSLRGQTYGYTF
DNA: TGTGCCAGCAGCCTGCGAGGACAGACCTATGGCTACACCTTC

size: NA
J: TRBJ2-5
V: TRBV4-2
D: NA
CDR3: CASSQDSRGGQETQYF
DNA: TGTGCCAGCAGCCAAGATTCACGGGGTGGGCAAGAGACCCAGTACTTC

size: NA
J: TRBJ2-1
V: TRBV6-4
D: TRBD1
CDR3: CASRRQGDTYNEQFF
DNA: TGTGCCAGCAGAAGACAGGGGGACACCTACAATGAGCAGTTCTTC

size: NA
J: TRBJ1-1
V: TRBV29-1
D: TRBD1
CDR3: CSVVQGRNTEAFF
DNA: TGCAGCGTTGTACAGGGGAGGAACACTGAAGCTTTCTTT

size: NA
J: TRBJ2-7
V: TRBV27
D: NA
CDR3: CASSLAGGYEQYF
DNA: TGTGCCAGCAGTTTAGCCGGGGGCTACGAGCAGTACTTC

size: NA
J: TRBJ1-2
V: TRBV27
D: NA
CDR3: CASSPTAEYGYTF
DNA: TGTGCCAGCAGCCCGACAGCTGAATATGGCTACACCTTC

size: NA
J: TRBJ2-3
V: TRBV4-3
D: NA
CDR3: CASSQAPTGATDTQYF
DNA: TGCGCCAGCAGCCAAGCGCCAACTGGGGCCACAGATACGCAGTATTTT

size: NA
J: TRBJ1-1
V: TRBV5-1
D: NA
CDR3: CASKGGPNTEAFF
DNA: TGCGCCAGCAAGGGGGGGCCGAACACTGAAGCTTTCTTT

size: NA
J: TRBJ2-3
V: TRBV19
D: TRBD2
CDR3: CASAAGGTDTQYF
DNA: TGTGCCAGTGCAGCGGGGGGCACAGATACGCAGTATTTT

size: NA
J: TRBJ2-5
V: TRBV7-6
D: NA
CDR3: CASSLWSGGFEETQYF
DNA: TGTGCCAGCAGCTTGTGGAGTGGGGGGTTCGAAGAGACCCAGTACTTC